The rows below give T cell receptor beta chains drawn from one sample of a study of early T cells in non-severe SARS-CoV-2 infection. Via MiXCR, TCRdb re-called the 5' RACE reads, giving one row per CDR3 protein. The table has more than 45,000 distinct CDR3 sequences, 9.5% to 15% seen once; the top ten hold less than 4.5%. Sequenced input: whole blood. These receptors were obtained from an adult who was a healthcare worker with PCR-confirmed SARS-CoV-2 infection or an uninfected control (not recorded which). The CDR3 runs from the conserved cysteine through the conserved F or W. Each record gives: V gene, J gene, clone size, D gene, CDR3 DNA, CDR3 protein. D genes are given only for firm matches. Some rows have no size entry. The others give once, few or many, or a class for an expanded clone.

TRBV29-1	TRBJ1-2	many	.	TGCAGCGTCGGTGGACATGGCGGGGCCTACACCTTC	CSVGGHGGAYTF
TRBV28	TRBJ2-7	.	.	TGTGCCAGCAGTCAGGTTGTTAACTCCTACGAGCAGTACTTC	CASSQVVNSYEQYF
TRBV5-1	TRBJ2-7	few	.	TGCGCCAGCAGCTCGGGAAGGACAGCCTCCTACGAGCAGTACTTC	CASSSGRTASYEQYF
TRBV6-1	TRBJ2-3	few	TRBD2	TGTGCCAGCAGTGAAGCGCTAGCGGGAGCAGATACGCAGTATTTT	CASSEALAGADTQYF
TRBV5-1	TRBJ2-3	many	TRBD2	TGCGCCAGCAGCCCCGGGACTAGCGGGGCAGCAGATACGCAGTATTTT	CASSPGTSGAADTQYF
TRBV5-6	TRBJ1-4	many	.	TGTGCCAGCAGCTTGGGGGTCACCGGGTATGAAAAACTGTTTTTT	CASSLGVTGYEKLFF
TRBV7-9	TRBJ2-7	.	TRBD2	TGTGCCAGCAGCTTAGTAACGGGAGGGACCGACGAGCAGTACTTC	CASSLVTGGTDEQYF
TRBV7-9	TRBJ1-1	medium-sized	TRBD1	TGTGCCAGCAGCCCCCAGGGGGGTGGTTTGGTCACTGAAGCTTTCTTT	CASSPQGGGLVTEAFF
TRBV28	TRBJ2-3	.	TRBD1	TGTGCCAGCAGTTCCCCACAGGGGAGTGGTACAGATACGCAGTATTTT	CASSSPQGSGTDTQYF
TRBV20-1	TRBJ2-1	many	TRBD2	TGCAGTGCTTTTAGCGGGATCCGCCGCAATGAGCAGTTCTTC	CSAFSGIRRNEQFF
TRBV27	TRBJ1-2	many	.	TGTGCCAGCAGTTTGGGCAGTACTTATGGCTACACCTTC	CASSLGSTYGYTF
TRBV3-1	TRBJ2-3	many	.	TGTGCCAGCAGCCCCTTAAGTGGAGGGACTTACACAGATACGCAGTATTTT	CASSPLSGGTYTDTQYF
TRBV28	TRBJ2-7	.	.	TGTGCCAGCAGCCCAACCTCGGGCAGGGCCTACGAGCAGTACTTC	CASSPTSGRAYEQYF
TRBV10-3	TRBJ2-1	.	TRBD2	TGTGCCATCAGTGCGGATAGCGGGATCAATGAGCAGTTCTTC	CAISADSGINEQFF
TRBV5-4	TRBJ2-1	few	.	TGTGCCAGCAGCTGGGGGACGAGCTCCTACAATGAGCAGTTCTTC	CASSWGTSSYNEQFF
TRBV19	TRBJ2-7	many	.	TGTGCCAGTAGTATTACCAGGCAGGGCGGATACGAGCAGTACTTC	CASSITRQGGYEQYF
TRBV28	TRBJ2-7	few	TRBD1	TGTGCCAGCAGTTCGGCCGGGACAGACTACGAGCAGTACTTC	CASSSAGTDYEQYF
TRBV19	TRBJ2-7	many	.	TGTGCCAGTAGTATCCCCGGGGGCTCCTACGAGCAGTACTTC	CASSIPGGSYEQYF
TRBV9	TRBJ2-1	.	.	TGTGCCAGCAGCGTAGAGGGGGACGATTACAATGAGCAGTTCTTC	CASSVEGDDYNEQFF
TRBV20-1	TRBJ2-4	many	TRBD1	TGCAGTGCTAGGGACAGGGTGGAAAACATTCAGTACTTC	CSARDRVENIQYF
TRBV28	TRBJ1-1	.	.	TGTGCCAGCCGTCGAGAAAGGACTGAAGCTTTCTTT	CASRRERTEAFF
TRBV2	TRBJ1-2	few	TRBD1	TGTGCCAGCAGTGTACAGGGGGACTATGGCTACACCTTC	CASSVQGDYGYTF
TRBV11-2	TRBJ2-1	.	TRBD2	TGTGCCAGCAGCTTTGGTCTAGCGGGACCCCCGGGGAATGAGCAGTTCTTC	CASSFGLAGPPGNEQFF
TRBV29-1	TRBJ2-7	.	.	TGCAGCGTTGAATCTGGGGAGCAGTACTTC	CSVESGEQYF
TRBV29-1	TRBJ2-3	.	.	TGCAGCGTTACAAGACCCCTCACAGATACGCAGTATTTT	CSVTRPLTDTQYF
TRBV21-1	TRBJ2-7	many	.	TGTGCCAGCAGCAAAAGGGACAGGGGAATCTACGAGCAGTACTTC	CASSKRDRGIYEQYF
TRBV12-3/TRBV12-4	TRBJ2-2	many	.	TGTGCCAGCAGTCCCCCGTTATTGCGGGTCAACGGGGAGCTGTTTTTT	CASSPPLLRVNGELFF
TRBV7-9	TRBJ1-1	.	.	TGTGCCAGCAGCTTAGCGTCAGGGGCAGGCACTGAAGCTTTCTTT	CASSLASGAGTEAFF
TRBV7-6	TRBJ2-1	.	.	TGTGCCAGCAGCTTACGCCAGCTTGGTAACAATGAGCAGTTCTTC	CASSLRQLGNNEQFF
TRBV27	TRBJ1-4	many	.	TGTGCCAGCGGGTTCGGCAGGGGAAATGAAAAACTGTTTTTT	CASGFGRGNEKLFF
TRBV20-1	TRBJ2-7	many	.	TGCAGTGCTAGGGAATACGAGCAGTACTTC	CSAREYEQYF
TRBV7-9	TRBJ2-5	few	TRBD1	TGTGCCAGCAGTCACGGACAGGGAAGAACACAAGAGACCCAGTACTTC	CASSHGQGRTQETQYF
TRBV2	TRBJ2-3	.	.	TGTGCCAGCAGTCTTCCAGGGAATACGCAGTATTTT	CASSLPGNTQYF
TRBV5-1	TRBJ2-3	many	TRBD2	TGCGCCAGCAGCTTGATAACGGGAGGCGGCACAGATACGCAGTATTTT	CASSLITGGGTDTQYF
TRBV11-2	TRBJ2-5	many	.	TGTGCCAGCAGCTTAGTCTTTTCCCAGGGGCGTAAGGAGACCCAGTACTTC	CASSLVFSQGRKETQYF
TRBV29-1	TRBJ2-1	.	.	TGCAGCGTGACGACAGGATACAATGAGCAGTTCTTC	CSVTTGYNEQFF
TRBV29-1	TRBJ2-7	many	.	TGCAGCGTTGGTGGGAGGAATCTAACCTACGAGCAGTACTTC	CSVGGRNLTYEQYF
TRBV10-2	TRBJ1-4	few	.	TGCGCCAGCAAGGACGGGACCTTGGAAAAACTGTTTTTT	CASKDGTLEKLFF
TRBV7-3	TRBJ2-7	.	.	TGTGCCAGCAGCCCCCGGGGAGAAGGTAGTTACGAGCAGTACTTC	CASSPRGEGSYEQYF
TRBV20-1	TRBJ2-1	few	TRBD2	TGCAGTGCTAGCGGGAGGGGTTCCTACAATGAGCAGTTCTTC	CSASGRGSYNEQFF
TRBV5-1	TRBJ2-3	few	.	TGCGCCAGCAGCTTGGGAGAGAGAACCAGCACAGATACGCAGTATTTT	CASSLGERTSTDTQYF
TRBV5-1	TRBJ2-1	.	TRBD2	TGCGCCAGCAGCCGCGAGGGAGCGGGAGAAGGTGAGCAGTTCTTC	CASSREGAGEGEQFF
TRBV14	TRBJ2-1	few	.	TGTGCCAGCAGCCAAGGGGAAATGGGACGCAATGAGCAGTTCTTC	CASSQGEMGRNEQFF
TRBV7-9	TRBJ2-1	.	TRBD2	TGTGCCAGCAGCTCCCATCGACTAGCGGGAGCCAATGAGCAGTTCTTC	CASSSHRLAGANEQFF
TRBV28	TRBJ1-1	few	.	TGTGCCAGTACCTACGACCCGAACACTGAAGCTTTCTTT	CASTYDPNTEAFF
TRBV12-3/TRBV12-4	TRBJ1-1	few	.	TGTGCCAGCAGTCCCCTGATGGGGGAAGCTTTCTTT	CASSPLMGEAFF
TRBV11-3	TRBJ2-7	.	TRBD2	TGTGCCAGCAGCTTGGGGGAGGGCCCCTACGAGCAGTACTTC	CASSLGEGPYEQYF
TRBV5-1	TRBJ2-7	few	.	TGCGCCAGCAGCTTGGCGCAGGGGAACGAGCAGTACTTC	CASSLAQGNEQYF
TRBV5-6	TRBJ1-6	.	TRBD1	TGTGCCAGCAGCTCACGAAGGGGGCTTATGGATTCACCCCTCCACTTT	CASSSRRGLMDSPLHF
TRBV11-2	TRBJ2-1	many	.	TGTGCCAGCAGCCCGGGACTCTATAGTGAGCAGTTCTTC	CASSPGLYSEQFF
TRBV4-2	TRBJ2-3	few	.	TGTGCCAGCAGCCAAGAGTCGGGGTCCGTCGATACGCAGTATTTT	CASSQESGSVDTQYF
TRBV5-1	TRBJ2-1	few	.	TGCGCCAGCAGCTTGAGAGAACCCTACAATGAGCAGTTCTTC	CASSLREPYNEQFF
TRBV12-3/TRBV12-4	TRBJ1-2	few	.	TGTGCCAGCAGTTTAGCGCACAGGTCGGCAGATGGCTACACCTTC	CASSLAHRSADGYTF
TRBV5-1	TRBJ2-3	many	.	TGCGCCAGCAGCTCCCGGAGGTTGGGGAGCACAGATACGCAGTATTTT	CASSSRRLGSTDTQYF
TRBV7-8	TRBJ2-7	many	TRBD2	TGTGCCAGCAGCTTAGGTCTAGCGGACTCCTACGAGCAGTACTTC	CASSLGLADSYEQYF
TRBV9	TRBJ2-1	few	.	TGTGCCAGCAGCGGGCCTAGCGCCTATGATTTCAATGAGCAGTTCTTC	CASSGPSAYDFNEQFF
TRBV20-1	TRBJ2-3	few	TRBD2	TGCAGTGCGTTAGCGGGGGATAGCACAGATACGCAGTATTTT	CSALAGDSTDTQYF
TRBV7-9	TRBJ2-5	many	.	TGTGCCAGCAGCTTAGGGGCCAACCAAGAGACCCAGTACTTC	CASSLGANQETQYF
TRBV12-3/TRBV12-4	TRBJ2-2	.	.	TGTGCCAGCAGTGGCCGCGAGAGAGGCGGGGAGCTGTTTTTT	CASSGRERGGELFF